Listed below are T cell receptor beta chains from one sample, sequenced in a study of identical twins. TCRdb independently ran MiXCR on the 5' RACE reads; one entry per CDR3 protein. The profile shows about 520,000 distinct CDR3 sequences, less than 25% of them singletons. The data also belong to a second study, concerning T cells expressing NK-cell markers.

The specimen was CD4+ T cells sorted from blood. The receptors here all came from a woman younger than 35 in good health. Each CDR3 is given with its conserved first and last residue. The D gene is left open where the match is weak. The listing skips clone size in some rows; elsewhere it reads once, few, many or a size class.

TRBD1	TRBJ2-3	TRBV12-3/TRBV12-4	.	TGTGCCACTGCACAGGGGGCTAGGTCAGATACGCAGTATTTT	CATAQGARSDTQYF
.	TRBJ2-7	TRBV12-3/TRBV12-4	few	TGTGCCAGCAGGTCGACAGAGTCCTACGAGCAGTACTTC	CASRSTESYEQYF
.	TRBJ1-5	TRBV7-2	few	TGTGCCAGCAGCTCAGCCCGCGGACAGAACTTCAATCAGCCCCAGCATTTT	CASSSARGQNFNQPQHF
TRBD2	TRBJ2-3	TRBV29-1	.	TGCAGCTCACGATCATCGGCTAGCGGGAGCACAGATACGCAGTATTTT	CSSRSSASGSTDTQYF
TRBD2	TRBJ2-3	TRBV12-3/TRBV12-4	.	TGTGCCAGCAGTTTACGGGGGGGTGAGGATACGCAGTATTTT	CASSLRGGEDTQYF
.	TRBJ2-4	TRBV5-1	.	TGCGCCAGCAGCATAGGGCTGGGAGGCAAAAACATTCAGTACTTC	CASSIGLGGKNIQYF
.	TRBJ2-7	TRBV7-9	.	TGTGCCAGCAGTCAGGGGACGGGGCGAGACTACGAGCAGTACTTC	CASSQGTGRDYEQYF
.	TRBJ2-5	TRBV20-1	once	TGCAGCGTAACTAGGGCGGTCAGAGTAGAGACCCAGTACTTC	CSVTRAVRVETQYF
.	TRBJ1-2	TRBV6-2/TRBV6-3	.	TGTGCCAGCAGTTACACAGGGCGGTTTGGCTACACCTTC	CASSYTGRFGYTF
TRBD1	TRBJ1-3	TRBV12-3/TRBV12-4	few	TGTGCCAGCAACCCCGACAGGGGGCATGGAAACACCATATATTTT	CASNPDRGHGNTIYF
.	TRBJ2-7	TRBV20-1	few	TGCAGTGTTCTTGACAGCTTAAGCTCCTACGAGCAGTACTTC	CSVLDSLSSYEQYF
.	TRBJ2-1	TRBV5-1	few	TGCGCCAGCAGCGCCAAAACCGGGATCCTCTCCTACAATGAGCAGTTCTTC	CASSAKTGILSYNEQFF
.	TRBJ2-1	TRBV7-2	.	TGTGCCAGCTGCGAACTCCCCTCCTACAATGAGCAGTTCTTC	CASCELPSYNEQFF
.	TRBJ2-5	TRBV29-1	.	TGCAGCGCGGAGGCCCTTGGCGAGACCCAGTACTTC	CSAEALGETQYF
.	TRBJ1-3	TRBV6-6	few	TGTGCCGGAACCCAGAGCTCTGGAAACACCATATATTTT	CAGTQSSGNTIYF
.	TRBJ2-5	TRBV3-1	.	TGTGCCAGCAGCCAAAATAAGGAGACCCAGTACTTC	CASSQNKETQYF
.	TRBJ2-1	TRBV5-1	.	TGCGCCAGCAGCTGGGGCCTTAGCGGCTCCTACAATGAGCAGTTCTTC	CASSWGLSGSYNEQFF
.	TRBJ2-7	TRBV20-1	.	TGCAGTGCTAGAAAGGACGGAGCCTACGAGCAGTACTTC	CSARKDGAYEQYF
TRBD1	TRBJ2-3	TRBV7-9	few	TGTGCCAGCAGCTTGACAGGGCCCCAAGATACGCAGTATTTT	CASSLTGPQDTQYF
.	TRBJ2-3	TRBV5-1	few	TGCGCCAGCAGCTACGGGACTAGCACAGATACGCAGTATTTT	CASSYGTSTDTQYF
.	TRBJ2-7	TRBV5-3	.	TGTGCCAGGAGCCCCGGGCTACGATCCTACGAGCAGTACTTC	CARSPGLRSYEQYF
.	TRBJ1-1	TRBV7-2	.	TGTGCCAGCAGCCCCCAACTGGGGGCCTCGAACACTGAAGCTTTCTTT	CASSPQLGASNTEAFF
.	TRBJ2-1	TRBV7-6	.	TGTGCCAGCAGCTTAGTAGGGGGTGGGGGGAGGCACTACAATGAGCAGTTCTTC	CASSLVGGGGRHYNEQFF
.	TRBJ2-1	TRBV20-1	few	TGCAGTGCTAGAGGGAACACCGTTAACAATGAGCAGTTCTTC	CSARGNTVNNEQFF
.	TRBJ2-3	TRBV15	.	TGTGCCACCAGCAGAGGGACAGACACAGATACGCAGTATTTT	CATSRGTDTDTQYF
.	TRBJ1-1	TRBV9	.	TGTGCCAGCGAGGGGGAGCTGAACACTGAAGCTTTCTTT	CASEGELNTEAFF
TRBD1	TRBJ2-3	TRBV9	few	TGTGCCAGCAGCCTTCTGGGGACAGGGAACACAGATACGCAGTATTTT	CASSLLGTGNTDTQYF
.	TRBJ2-1	TRBV12-3/TRBV12-4	.	TGTGCCAGCACCCATCGGAACAGTCGCTCGGAGTTCTTC	CASTHRNSRSEFF
.	TRBJ1-1	TRBV6-5	many	TGTGCCAGCAGTTACGGGGATGACAAGAACACTGAAGCTTTCTTT	CASSYGDDKNTEAFF
TRBD2	TRBJ2-1	TRBV20-1	.	TGCAGTGCTACCAGGGCGGGAGGCGACAATGAGCAGTTCTTC	CSATRAGGDNEQFF
.	TRBJ1-1	TRBV7-6	.	TGTGCCAGCAGCACTAAACCCTTCGACACTGAAGCTTTCTTT	CASSTKPFDTEAFF
.	TRBJ2-7	TRBV6-1	.	TGTGCCAGCAGCGTCACTAGTGCAAGCGACGAGCAGTACTTC	CASSVTSASDEQYF
TRBD1	TRBJ2-6	TRBV6-1	few	TGTGCCAGCAGGACGACAGGGGCTGGGGCCAACGTCCTGACTTTC	CASRTTGAGANVLTF
TRBD1	TRBJ2-7	TRBV2	.	TGTGCCAGCACTATAGTCTGGACAGGGGGTACCTACGAGCAGTACTTC	CASTIVWTGGTYEQYF
.	TRBJ2-3	TRBV20-1	.	TGCAGTGCTGGGACAACAGGCTTGAGAACAGATACGCAGTATTTT	CSAGTTGLRTDTQYF
TRBD1	TRBJ1-6	TRBV6-1	few	TGTGCCAGCACCCCGGGGACAGGATCTTGGTCACCCCTCCACTTT	CASTPGTGSWSPLHF
.	TRBJ2-7	TRBV6-5	few	TGTGCCAGCAGGTCGCAAGTTTACGAGCAGTACTTC	CASRSQVYEQYF
TRBD2	TRBJ2-3	TRBV10-3	few	TGTGCCATCAGTGTACTCGCTAGCGGCGGTAGCACAGATACGCAGTATTTT	CAISVLASGGSTDTQYF
TRBD1	TRBJ2-1	TRBV7-3	few	TGTGCCAGCAGCTTAGACAGGGACAATGAGCAGTTCTTC	CASSLDRDNEQFF
.	TRBJ2-7	TRBV20-1	few	TGCAGTGCTATTTCCGCCGGGACACTTCCCTACGAGCAGTACTTC	CSAISAGTLPYEQYF
TRBD2	TRBJ2-3	TRBV18	few	TGTGCCAGCTCAACTAGCGTCGAATTCACAGATACGCAGTATTTT	CASSTSVEFTDTQYF
TRBD2	TRBJ2-3	TRBV12-3/TRBV12-4	few	TGTGCCAGCAGTTTAAGGGTTTCTGGCGGGGGGGAAGGCACAGATACGCAGTATTTT	CASSLRVSGGGEGTDTQYF
.	TRBJ2-4	TRBV20-1	few	TGCAGTGCTAGAGGGGGCTGGATTCAGTACTTC	CSARGGWIQYF